The rows below give T cell receptor beta chains drawn from one sample of a study of post-analysis software for immune sequencing data. Via MiXCR, TCRdb re-called the PCR reads, giving one row per CDR3 protein. The table records hundreds of thousands of distinct CDR3 sequences, 25% to 30% of them present only once. Sequenced sample: blood. These receptors all stem from a girl under 18 with multiple sclerosis. Both conserved end residues are part of each CDR3. Fields, in order: clone size, D gene, V gene, J gene, CDR3 protein, CDR3 DNA. D genes are given only for firm matches. Only part of the rows carry a size: once, few, many, or a class if the clone is expanded.

few	TRBD2	TRBV7-8	TRBJ2-4	CASSLRLAGVGAGNIQYF	TGTGCCAGCAGCTTAAGGCTAGCGGGAGTCGGAGCCGGAAACATTCAGTACTTC
once	TRBD2	TRBV12-3/TRBV12-4	TRBJ2-1	CASSPSSGRRSNEQFF	TGTGCCAGCAGCCCCTCTAGCGGGAGACGATCGAATGAGCAGTTCTTC
NA	TRBD1	TRBV15	TRBJ2-6	CATSRDGASRGRGADVLTF	TGTGCCACCAGCAGAGATGGGGCGTCCAGGGGGCGAGGGGCCGACGTCCTGACTTTC
few	NA	TRBV25-1	TRBJ1-1	CASAPGGSNTEAFF	TGTGCCAGCGCCCCGGGAGGGTCGAACACTGAAGCTTTCTTT
NA	NA	TRBV28	TRBJ2-7	CASSPGPRSSTQKQYF	TGTGCCAGCAGCCCCGGGCCCCGATCCTCCACCCAAAAGCAGTACTTC
few	TRBD1	TRBV2	TRBJ1-5	CASRPGTVNQPQHF	TGTGCCAGCAGACCAGGGACAGTAAATCAGCCCCAGCATTTT
NA	NA	TRBV9	TRBJ2-7	CASSVGGNAYEQYF	TGTGCCAGCAGCGTAGGCGGGAATGCCTACGAGCAGTACTTC
NA	NA	TRBV10-3	TRBJ2-7	CAISDPRTDPYEQYF	TGTGCCATCAGTGATCCGAGGACAGATCCCTACGAGCAGTACTTC
NA	NA	TRBV12-3/TRBV12-4	TRBJ1-1	CASREIEAFF	TGTGCCAGCAGGGAAATTGAAGCTTTCTTT
NA	TRBD1	TRBV23-1	TRBJ1-2	CASSRRIGQEGTNYGYTF	TGCGCCAGCAGTCGAAGAATTGGACAGGAAGGAACTAACTATGGCTACACCTTC
NA	TRBD2	TRBV5-8	TRBJ2-5	CASSPGLAAQETQYF	TGTGCCAGCAGCCCCGGACTAGCGGCCCAAGAGACCCAGTACTTC
few	TRBD1	TRBV5-1	TRBJ1-2	CASTRDRGGYGYTF	TGCGCCAGCACCCGGGACAGGGGGGGCTATGGCTACACCTTC
NA	TRBD2	TRBV7-9	TRBJ2-1	CASGLAGGRSYNEQFF	TGTGCCAGCGGATTAGCGGGGGGGCGCTCCTACAATGAGCAGTTCTTC
few	TRBD2	TRBV20-1	TRBJ2-3	CSASRGLAGGTYTDTQYF	TGCAGTGCTAGTCGCGGACTAGCGGGAGGAACCTACACAGATACGCAGTATTTT
few	TRBD1	TRBV7-9	TRBJ1-2	CASSSPGQGFSYGYTF	TGTGCCAGCAGCTCCCCGGGACAGGGGTTTAGCTATGGCTACACCTTC
NA	NA	TRBV29-1	TRBJ1-4	CSVQNPPGLANEKLFF	TGCAGCGTTCAGAACCCACCGGGACTGGCTAATGAAAAACTGTTTTTT
NA	NA	TRBV9	TRBJ2-3	CASRYQGGGDTQYF	TGTGCCAGCAGATACCAGGGGGGCGGAGATACGCAGTATTTT
few	TRBD1	TRBV7-9	TRBJ2-7	CASSVGTGDPYEQYF	TGTGCCAGCAGCGTGGGAACAGGGGACCCCTACGAGCAGTACTTC
NA	NA	TRBV20-1	TRBJ1-2	CSGRRSSGYTF	TGCAGTGGCAGGCGCTCTTCTGGCTACACCTTC
few	NA	TRBV27	TRBJ1-1	CASSLFKYTEAFF	TGTGCCAGCAGTTTATTCAAGTACACTGAAGCTTTCTTT
NA	TRBD1	TRBV6-6	TRBJ2-7	CASSYPLGQDDEQYF	TGTGCCAGCAGTTACCCTTTGGGACAGGATGACGAGCAGTACTTC
once	TRBD2	TRBV7-9	TRBJ2-1	CASSLLGGSPHNEQFF	TGTGCCAGCAGCTTGTTAGGCGGGAGTCCCCACAATGAGCAGTTCTTC
NA	TRBD1	TRBV6-5	TRBJ1-6	CASSPGQARSPLHF	TGTGCCAGCAGTCCAGGACAGGCGAGATCACCCCTCCACTTT
NA	TRBD2	TRBV20-1	TRBJ2-3	CRSGRGLSPDTQYF	TGCAGGAGTGGGAGGGGACTCAGCCCAGATACGCAGTATTTT
NA	TRBD2	TRBV7-2	TRBJ2-1	CASSSRSGGAFEQLF	TGTGCCAGCAGCTCCCGTAGCGGGGGGGCCTTTGAGCAGCTCTTC
NA	TRBD2	TRBV6-2/TRBV6-3	TRBJ2-1	CASSRTTPGLAGPRDEQFF	TGTGCCAGCAGTCGAACCACCCCTGGACTAGCGGGACCACGGGATGAGCAGTTCTTC
NA	NA	TRBV6-5	TRBJ1-2	CASWGPGPYGYTF	TGTGCCAGCTGGGGGCCAGGACCCTATGGCTACACCTTC
many	NA	TRBV4-1	TRBJ2-1	CASSQDLAALYNEQFF	TGCGCCAGCAGCCAAGATCTGGCGGCGCTCTACAATGAGCAGTTCTTC
few	NA	TRBV11-2	TRBJ2-7	CASSLGPTTYEQYF	TGTGCCAGCAGCTTGGGGCCGACAACCTACGAGCAGTACTTC
NA	NA	TRBV9	TRBJ2-7	CASSVETSPNEQYF	TGTGCCAGCAGCGTTGAGACTAGTCCCAATGAGCAGTACTTC
NA	NA	TRBV6-1	TRBJ1-4	CASSLARVENEKLFF	TGTGCCAGCAGTCTAGCTAGGGTGGAGAATGAAAAACTGTTTTTT
NA	NA	TRBV7-9	TRBJ2-1	CASSLAPGSSYNEQFF	TGTGCCAGCAGCCTGGCCCCCGGGAGCTCCTACAATGAGCAGTTCTTC
many	NA	TRBV5-1	TRBJ1-1	CASSLANTEAFF	TGCGCCAGCAGCTTGGCTAACACTGAAGCTTTCTTT
NA	NA	TRBV5-1	TRBJ2-1	CASSTAAASLVNEQFF	TGCGCCAGCAGCACCGCAGCCGCATCGTTGGTCAATGAGCAGTTCTTC
few	NA	TRBV15	TRBJ2-3	CATSSPPDTQYF	TGTGCCACCAGCTCCCCCCCCGATACGCAGTATTTT
NA	NA	TRBV27	TRBJ2-1	CASGMVNEQFF	TGTGCCAGCGGAATGGTGAATGAGCAGTTCTTC
NA	NA	TRBV24-1	TRBJ2-1	CTTSEEGTNEQFF	TGTACCACCAGTGAGGAGGGTACCAATGAGCAGTTCTTC
few	NA	TRBV19	TRBJ2-1	CASSFPWLGEQFF	TGTGCCAGTAGTTTTCCGTGGCTTGGTGAGCAGTTCTTC
few	NA	TRBV5-6	TRBJ2-2	CASRSRGFSGELFF	TGTGCCAGCAGGAGCAGGGGTTTCTCCGGGGAGCTGTTTTTT
few	NA	TRBV5-6	TRBJ1-1	CASSLALQSEAFF	TGTGCCAGCAGCTTGGCTCTACAGTCTGAAGCTTTCTTT
NA	NA	TRBV11-2	TRBJ2-1	CASGLEGIDEQFF	TGTGCCAGCGGCTTAGAAGGGATTGATGAGCAGTTCTTC
many	TRBD2	TRBV29-1	TRBJ2-1	CSVVTGGPVNEQFF	TGCAGCGTTGTTACGGGAGGGCCAGTCAATGAGCAGTTCTTC
NA	TRBD1	TRBV24-1	TRBJ2-5	CATSEVGTGDQETQYF	TGTGCCACCAGCGAAGTGGGTACAGGGGATCAAGAGACCCAGTACTTC
few	NA	TRBV7-2	TRBJ2-7	CASSFSYKTYEQYF	TGTGCCAGCAGCTTTTCTTACAAAACCTACGAGCAGTACTTC
NA	TRBD2	TRBV11-2	TRBJ2-1	CASSLIAGLDNEQFF	TGTGCCAGCAGCTTAATAGCGGGGCTGGACAATGAGCAGTTCTTC